The present TCR beta chain was sequenced within a study of cytomegalovirus exposure and HLA in healthy donors. The CDR3 covers 12 residues. Germline CDR1 and CDR2: LNHNV and YYDKDF (reference sequence). Concerning this clone: At one boundary the junction diverges from the germline segment, which might be a read error.

With 60 Vbeta and 13 Jbeta primers, the PCR was carried out. The protocol was immunoSEQ multiplex PCR, while the TCRdb copy is restricted to in-frame clones and leaves out a portion. Of around 99,000 clones in the sample, over 70% were seen once. The clonotype was recovered from a man under 40 in good health and CMV-seronegative. Source material: PBMCs. J is TRBJ2-7 and V is TRBV15; D is unresolved. DNA for the CDR3: TGTGCCACCAGCAGCTCCTCCCACGAGCAGTACTTC. Protein: CATSSSSHEQYF. Together with reference TRBV15 and TRBJ2-7, the CDR3 gives the full variable domain: DAMVIQNPRYQVTQFGKPVTLSCSQTLNHNVMYWYQQKSSQAPKLLFHYYDKDFNNEADTPDNFQSRRPNTSFCFLDIRSPGLGDTAMYLCATSSSSHEQYFGPGTRLTVT.